A selection of T cell receptor beta chains follows, all from one sample in a study of CD8 T cells in Susac syndrome. MiXCR, applied by TCRdb to the immunoSEQ multiplex PCR reads, yields one record per CDR3 protein. The sample has 130,000 or so distinct CDR3 sequences; just under 95% are singletons. The sequencing sample was made of CD8+ T cells from PBMCs. These TCRs come from a human donor with Susac syndrome. Each CDR3 is given without its conserved first and last residue. Each record gives: V gene, J gene, CDR3 protein.

TRBV7-8	TRBJ2-4	ASSSPRGPKNIQY
TRBV30	TRBJ1-1	AWVPPRRGDPEAF
TRBV10-3	TRBJ2-5	AAQDRVQETQY
TRBV12-3/TRBV12-4	TRBJ2-5	ASSFPGETQY
TRBV9	TRBJ2-7	ASSVAGGPDEQY
TRBV20-1	TRBJ2-7	SAQGGPRETYEQY
TRBV14	TRBJ2-1	ASSPYRGGQF
TRBV11-2	TRBJ2-1	ASSDRGAYNEQF
TRBV4-3	TRBJ2-7	ASSQDSGQGRYEQY
TRBV13	TRBJ2-1	ASSLGDPGPGGNEQF
TRBV24-1	TRBJ2-2	ATSDPTGGGTGELF
TRBV5-1	TRBJ2-1	ASSPYQDYNEQF
TRBV3-1	TRBJ2-7	ASSPKGLGVYEQY
TRBV7-6	TRBJ2-5	ASSYTARKETQY
TRBV29-1	TRBJ2-7	SVEGGRTYEQY
TRBV24-1	TRBJ1-1	ATSGVGNFLF
TRBV12-3/TRBV12-4	TRBJ2-7	ASSLSNLYEQY
TRBV12-3/TRBV12-4	TRBJ2-5	ASSSTPRETQY
TRBV6-1	TRBJ2-7	ASSDSVSSYEQY
TRBV5-4	TRBJ2-6	ASSTTGAGGANVLT
TRBV7-9	TRBJ2-2	ASSFGRGTPGELF
TRBV7-6	TRBJ2-7	ASSLVLGEREQY